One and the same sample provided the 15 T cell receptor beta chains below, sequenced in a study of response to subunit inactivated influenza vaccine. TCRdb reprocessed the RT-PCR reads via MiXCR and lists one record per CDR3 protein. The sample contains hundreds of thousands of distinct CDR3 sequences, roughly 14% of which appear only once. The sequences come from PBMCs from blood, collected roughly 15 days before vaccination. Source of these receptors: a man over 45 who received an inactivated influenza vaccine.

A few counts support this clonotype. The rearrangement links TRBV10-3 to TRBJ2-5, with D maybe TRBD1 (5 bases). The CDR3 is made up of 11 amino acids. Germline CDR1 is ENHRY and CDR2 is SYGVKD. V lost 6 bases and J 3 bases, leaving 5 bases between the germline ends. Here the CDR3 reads CAIRGEETQYF. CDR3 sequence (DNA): TGTGCCATCAGAGGGGAAGAGACCCAGTACTTC.

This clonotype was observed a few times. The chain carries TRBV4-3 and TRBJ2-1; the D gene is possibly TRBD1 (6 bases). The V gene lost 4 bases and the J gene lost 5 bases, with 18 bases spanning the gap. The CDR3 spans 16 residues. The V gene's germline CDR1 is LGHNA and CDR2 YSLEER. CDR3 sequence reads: CASSPRWTAPNNEQFF. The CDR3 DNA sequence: TGCGCCAGCAGCCCCCGCTGGACAGCTCCCAACAATGAGCAGTTCTTC.

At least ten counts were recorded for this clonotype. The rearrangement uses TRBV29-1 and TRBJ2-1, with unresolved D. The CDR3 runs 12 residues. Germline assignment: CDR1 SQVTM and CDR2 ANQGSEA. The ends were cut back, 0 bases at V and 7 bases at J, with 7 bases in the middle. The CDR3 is CSVEDYPNEQFF. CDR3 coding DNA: TGCAGCGTTGAAGATTACCCGAATGAGCAGTTCTTC.

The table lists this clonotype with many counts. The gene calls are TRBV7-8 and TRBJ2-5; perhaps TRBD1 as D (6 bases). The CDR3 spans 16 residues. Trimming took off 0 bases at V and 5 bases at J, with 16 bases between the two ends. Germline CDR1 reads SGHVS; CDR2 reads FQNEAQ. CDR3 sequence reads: CASSLAAMGAGETQYF. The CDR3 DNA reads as TGTGCCAGCAGCTTAGCGGCCATGGGGGCTGGGGAGACCCAGTACTTC.

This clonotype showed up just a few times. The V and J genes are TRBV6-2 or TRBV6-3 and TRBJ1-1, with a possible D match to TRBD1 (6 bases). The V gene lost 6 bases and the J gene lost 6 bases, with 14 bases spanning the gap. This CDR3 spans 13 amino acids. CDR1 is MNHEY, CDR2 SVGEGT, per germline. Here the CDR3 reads CASSSGGRPEAFF. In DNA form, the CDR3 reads TGTGCCAGCAGCTCGGGGGGGCGTCCTGAAGCTTTCTTT.

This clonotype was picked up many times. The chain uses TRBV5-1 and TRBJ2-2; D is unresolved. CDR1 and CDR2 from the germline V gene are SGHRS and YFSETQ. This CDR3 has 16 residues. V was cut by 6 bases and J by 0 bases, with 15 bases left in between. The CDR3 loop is CASTIEPTSNTGELFF. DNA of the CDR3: TGCGCCAGCACCATAGAGCCGACATCGAACACCGGGGAGCTGTTTTTT.

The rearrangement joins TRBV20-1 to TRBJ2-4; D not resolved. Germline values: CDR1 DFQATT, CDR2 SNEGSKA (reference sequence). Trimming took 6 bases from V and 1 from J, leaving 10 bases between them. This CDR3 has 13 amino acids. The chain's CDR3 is CSAAVGAKNIQYF. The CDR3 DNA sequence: TGCAGTGCCGCGGTGGGGGCCAAAAACATTCAGTACTTC.

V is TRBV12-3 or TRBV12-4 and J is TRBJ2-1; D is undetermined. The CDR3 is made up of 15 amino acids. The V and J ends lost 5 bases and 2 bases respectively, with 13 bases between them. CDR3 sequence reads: CASSGPFPAYNEQFF. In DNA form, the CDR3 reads TGTGCCAGCAGTGGCCCTTTCCCCGCCTACAATGAGCAGTTCTTC.

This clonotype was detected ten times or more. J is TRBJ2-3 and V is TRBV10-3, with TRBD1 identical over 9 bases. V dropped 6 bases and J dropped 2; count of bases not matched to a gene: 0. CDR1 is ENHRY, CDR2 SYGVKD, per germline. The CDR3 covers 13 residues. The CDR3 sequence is CAIRQGATDTQYF. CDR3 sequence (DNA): TGTGCCATCAGACAGGGGGCCACAGATACGCAGTATTTT.

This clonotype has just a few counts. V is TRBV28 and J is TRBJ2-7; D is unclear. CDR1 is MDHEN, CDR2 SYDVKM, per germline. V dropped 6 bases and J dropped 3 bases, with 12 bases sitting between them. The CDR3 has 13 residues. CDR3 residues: CASSLTYSYEQYF. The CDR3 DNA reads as TGTGCCAGCAGCCTAACGTATAGCTACGAGCAGTACTTC.

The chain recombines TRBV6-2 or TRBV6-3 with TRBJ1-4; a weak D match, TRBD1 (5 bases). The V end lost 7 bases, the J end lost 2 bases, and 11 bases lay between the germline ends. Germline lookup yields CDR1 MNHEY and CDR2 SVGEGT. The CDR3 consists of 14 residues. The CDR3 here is CASNTGTTNEKLFF. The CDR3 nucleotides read TGTGCCAGCAACACCGGGACTACTAATGAAAAACTGTTTTTT.

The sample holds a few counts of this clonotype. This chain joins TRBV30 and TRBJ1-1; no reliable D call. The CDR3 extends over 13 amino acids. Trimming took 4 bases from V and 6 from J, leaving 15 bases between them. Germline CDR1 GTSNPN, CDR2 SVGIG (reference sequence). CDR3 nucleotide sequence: TGTGCCTGGAAAGGGCCCACGACATCTGAAGCTTTCTTT. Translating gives CAWKGPTTSEAFF.

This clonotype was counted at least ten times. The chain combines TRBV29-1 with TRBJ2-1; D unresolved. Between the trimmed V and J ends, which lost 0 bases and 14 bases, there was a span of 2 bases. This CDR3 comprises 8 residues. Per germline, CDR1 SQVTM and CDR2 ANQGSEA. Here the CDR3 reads CSVEDKFF. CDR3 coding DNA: TGCAGCGTTGAAGACAAGTTCTTC.

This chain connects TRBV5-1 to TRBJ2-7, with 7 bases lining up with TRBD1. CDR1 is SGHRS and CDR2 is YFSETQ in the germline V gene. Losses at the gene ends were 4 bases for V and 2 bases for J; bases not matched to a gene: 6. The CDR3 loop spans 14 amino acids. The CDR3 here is CASSGRTGAYEQYF. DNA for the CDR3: TGCGCCAGCAGCGGAAGGACAGGAGCCTACGAGCAGTACTTC.

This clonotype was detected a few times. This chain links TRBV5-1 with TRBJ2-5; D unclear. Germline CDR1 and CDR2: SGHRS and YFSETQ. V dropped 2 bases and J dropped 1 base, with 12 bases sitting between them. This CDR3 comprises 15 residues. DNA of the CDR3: TGCGCCAGCAGCTTAAACCCGCGGTTCCAAGAGACCCAGTACTTC. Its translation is CASSLNPRFQETQYF.